These 13 T cell receptor beta chains share one sample of origin, sequenced in a study of OX40 agonist ivuxolimab in advanced cancers. TCRdb's table, derived via immunoSEQ multiplex PCR, lists solely in-frame clones and lacks some. The data contain about 67,000 clones, 80% of them singletons. The sample here was CD4+ or CD8+ T cells sorted from blood, taken in a trial of the OX40 agonist ivuxolimab. These receptors all stem from an adult with an advanced solid tumor such as melanoma, head and neck, liver or kidney cancer.

As to this clone: Other DNA sequences from this sample encode an identical CDR3 as well. The chain recombines TRBV9 with TRBJ2-2; 7 nucleotides agree with TRBD2. The CDR3 is 13 residues long. V gave up 2 bases and J gave up 5 bases; unmatched junction bases: 0. Germline V gives CDR1 SGDLS, CDR2 YYNGEE. The CDR3: CASSVGGTGELFF. CDR3 DNA sequence: TGTGCCAGCAGCGTCGGGGGGACCGGGGAGCTGTTTTTT.

This clone was picked up a small number of times. CDR3 coding DNA: TGTGCCAGCAGCCCCGGACTGGCGGGCTATGGCTACACCTTC. It is translated as CASSPGLAGYGYTF. V is TRBV5-5 and J is TRBJ1-2; D unresolved. The CDR3 length is 14 residues. Germline V gene sequence: CDR1 SGHKS, CDR2 YYEKEE (reference sequence). The V end lost 4 bases, the J end lost 4 bases, and 14 bases lay between the germline ends.

The chain is built from TRBV29-1 and TRBJ2-5; the D gene is possibly TRBD2 (6 bases). The CDR3 extends over 12 amino acids. CDR1 SQVTM and CDR2 ANQGSEA come from the germline V gene. V was pared by 7 bases and J by 4 bases, with 13 bases between. CDR3 loop: CSGGDLRETQYF. CDR3 DNA: TGCAGCGGGGGGGACCTAAGAGAGACCCAGTACTTC.

The chain carries TRBV7-6 and TRBJ2-1, with 11 bases that match TRBD2. With V trimmed by 1 base and J by 9 bases, 8 bases remained unmatched. Germline V gene data show CDR1 as SGHVS and CDR2 as FNYEAQ. The CDR3 runs to 16 residues. The CDR3 DNA sequence: TGTGCCAGCAGCTTAGTTACTAGCGGGAGCCGTCTTGAGCAGTTCTTC. This gives the protein CASSLVTSGSRLEQFF.

V and J are TRBV28 and TRBJ1-2, with a possible D match to TRBD1 (5 bases). V lost 6 bases and J 8 bases, leaving 22 bases between the germline ends. The CDR3 spans 15 residues. Germline CDR1 and CDR2: MDHEN and SYDVKM. The CDR3 reads CASRATTGTGSGYTF. CDR3 in DNA: TGTGCCAGCAGGGCCACGACCGGGACTGGTAGCGGCTACACCTTC.

The sample holds a few counts of this clone. The rearrangement joins TRBV30 to TRBJ2-2, with D uncertain. The V end lost 0 bases, the J end lost 6 bases, and 8 bases lay between the germline ends. Germline V lookup: CDR1 GTSNPN, CDR2 SVGIG (reference sequence). The CDR3 covers 13 residues. This CDR3 is CAWSVLEAGELFF. For the CDR3, the DNA is TGTGCCTGGAGTGTACTTGAGGCCGGGGAGCTGTTTTTT.

The J gene is TRBJ1-5, the V gene TRBV7-2; no definite D call. The ends were cut back, 1 base at V and 0 bases at J, with 10 bases in the middle. This CDR3 has 16 residues. Germline V gene data show CDR1 as SGHTA and CDR2 as FQGNSA. This CDR3 reads CASSLGAVYSNQPQHF. CDR3 coding DNA: TGTGCCAGCAGCTTAGGGGCGGTCTATAGCAATCAGCCCCAGCATTTT. The full variable domain, its missing parts supplied by reference TRBV7-2 and TRBJ1-5, is GAGVSQSPSNKVTEKGKDVELRCDPISGHTALYWYRQSLGQGLEFLIYFQGNSAPDKSGLPSDRFSAERTGGSVSTLTIQRTQQEDSAVYLCASSLGAVYSNQPQHFGDGTRLSIL.

This clone was picked up a small number of times. The chain carries TRBV6-6 and TRBJ1-6, with a tentative D call TRBD1 (6 bases). V lost 6 bases to trimming and J lost 8 bases, with 14 bases between them. CDR1 and CDR2 from the germline V gene are MNHNY and SVGAGI (reference sequence). This CDR3 is 14 amino acids long. DNA of the CDR3: TGTGCCAGCAGCCACACAGGGCCCGATTCACCCCTCCACTTT. Its translation is CASSHTGPDSPLHF.

In nucleotides, the CDR3 is TGTGCCAGCAGTTTATTCGACAGGGACTTATACGAGCAGTACTTC. Translated, it gives CASSLFDRDLYEQYF. The chain carries TRBV28 and TRBJ2-7, with D tentatively TRBD1 (7 bases). V lost 1 base and J 4 bases, leaving 14 bases between the germline ends. CDR1 and CDR2 (germline): MDHEN, SYDVKM. This CDR3 contains 15 residues.

This clone was observed once. The J gene is TRBJ1-4, the V gene TRBV29-1, with D maybe TRBD1 (5 bases). Trimming took 4 bases from V and 6 from J, leaving 9 bases between them. Germline V gene sequence: CDR1 SQVTM, CDR2 ANQGSEA. The CDR3 is 12 amino acids. CDR3 in DNA: TGCAGCGTTGGGGCGGGGGATGAAAAACTGTTTTTT. Its protein is CSVGAGDEKLFF.

The rearrangement uses TRBV6-6 and TRBJ2-7; D is unresolved. The CDR3 covers 14 residues. The V gene's germline CDR1 is MNHNY and CDR2 SVGAGI (reference sequence). Trimming stripped 2 bases from V and 0 bases from J, with 8 bases between. CDR3 loop: CASSYVSASYEQYV. CDR3 nucleotides: TGTGCCAGCAGTTACGTCTCAGCCTCCTACGAGCAGTACGTC.

V usage is TRBV7-9 and J usage is TRBJ2-2, with D unresolved. Per germline, CDR1 SEHNR and CDR2 FQNEAQ (reference sequence). The CDR3 loop spans 12 amino acids. With 6 bases removed from V and 5 bases from J, the gap between germline ends came to 7 bases. This CDR3 reads CASSPLTGELFF. The DNA for the CDR3 is TGTGCCAGCAGTCCCCTTACCGGGGAGCTGTTTTTT.

This chain links TRBV28 with TRBJ2-1; D possibly corresponds to TRBD2 (6 bases). The CDR3 spans 15 residues. V dropped 5 bases and J dropped 8 bases, with 19 bases sitting between them. Germline CDR1 is MDHEN and CDR2 is SYDVKM. The CDR3 protein is CASSPPGLLGDEQFF. The DNA of the CDR3 is TGTGCCAGCAGTCCTCCGGGACTTCTAGGGGATGAGCAGTTCTTC. Based on the CDR3 plus reference TRBV28 and TRBJ2-1, the full variable domain is DVKVTQSSRYLVKRTGEKVFLECVQDMDHENMFWYRQDPGLGLRLIYFSYDVKMKEKGDIPEGYSVSREKKERFSLILESASTNQTSMYLCASSPPGLLGDEQFFGPGTRLTVL.